This entry lists 30 T cell receptor beta chains sequenced from one sample in a study of spatial heterogeneity in lung cancer. TCRdb reprocessed the 5' RACE reads via MiXCR and lists one record per CDR3 protein. The sample records 60,000 to 85,000 distinct CDR3 sequences, 7.5% to 10% being singletons. Time point given: blood at routine non-recurrence follow-up after resection. Material: PBMCs, obtained at follow-up. The receptors were gathered from a female donor with early-stage non-small cell lung cancer.

In its sample, this clonotype was seen many times. V is TRBV5-1 and J is TRBJ2-3; either TRBD1 or TRBD2 may fit D (5 bases each). CDR1 is SGHRS and CDR2 is YFSETQ in the germline V gene. V lost 4 bases to trimming and J lost 2 bases, with 17 bases between them. This CDR3 contains 16 residues. The CDR3 nucleotides read TGCGCCAGCAGCACGGCCCGGGGCAGCACCACAGATACGCAGTATTTT. Protein sequence: CASSTARGSTTDTQYF.

This clonotype was counted many times. The chain couples TRBV5-1 to TRBJ1-5, with D unclear. The CDR3 runs 13 residues. In germline, CDR1 is SGHRS, CDR2 YFSETQ. Deletions cut 1 base from V and 5 bases from J, with 7 bases between. CDR3 residues: CASSLIPDQPQHF. In DNA, the CDR3 is TGCGCCAGCAGCTTGATTCCGGATCAGCCCCAGCATTTT.

In its sample, this clonotype was seen many times. V is TRBV13 and J is TRBJ2-7; D gene uncertain. V lost 3 bases to trimming and J lost 7 bases, with 16 bases between them. This CDR3 has 14 residues. Germline V gene data show CDR1 as PRHDT and CDR2 as FYEKMQ (reference sequence). The CDR3 region is CASSFGPQLGEQYF. The CDR3 DNA is TGTGCCAGCAGCTTCGGACCCCAACTGGGGGAGCAGTACTTC.

Many counts were recorded for this clonotype. The rearrangement joins TRBV29-1 to TRBJ1-1; D call uncertain. CDR1 is SQVTM and CDR2 is ANQGSEA in the germline V gene. The CDR3 sequence is 12 residues long. V lost 4 bases, J lost 6 bases, and 12 bases lay in between. CDR3 region: CSVVVGWAEAFF. CDR3 sequence (DNA): TGCAGCGTTGTCGTCGGGTGGGCTGAAGCTTTCTTT.

V usage is TRBV20-1 and J usage is TRBJ1-4; D is ambiguous. The CDR3 is made up of 13 amino acids. Germline lookup yields CDR1 DFQATT and CDR2 SNEGSKA (reference sequence). With 5 bases removed from V and 8 bases from J, the gap between germline ends came to 15 bases. CDR3 nucleotide sequence: TGCAGTGCTGCCCCTGGGTCCGAGGAAAAACTGTTTTTT. It yields the protein CSAAPGSEEKLFF.

This clonotype was counted only a few times. The genes are TRBV7-9 and TRBJ2-5; D tentatively fits TRBD1 or TRBD2 (5 bases each). The CDR3 is made up of 14 amino acids. V gave up 10 bases and J gave up 2 bases, with 17 bases separating them. Germline V gene sequence: CDR1 SEHNR, CDR2 FQNEAQ (reference sequence). The CDR3 loop is CATRGPTTQETQYF. CDR3 coding DNA: TGTGCCACCCGGGGCCCGACGACTCAAGAGACCCAGTACTTC.

This clonotype was picked up many times. The rearrangement uses TRBV11-3 and TRBJ2-3, with D perhaps matching TRBD2 (6 bases). V shed 1 base and J shed 3 bases, with 11 bases lying between them. The germline V gene encodes CDR1 SGHNT and CDR2 YENEEA. The CDR3 extends over 15 amino acids. CDR3 nucleotide sequence: TGTGCCAGCAGCTTAGGTGGAGGGGAGACAGATACGCAGTATTTT. This gives the protein CASSLGGGETDTQYF.

This chain connects TRBV19 to TRBJ2-2; D ambiguous. The V gene's germline CDR1 is LNHDA and CDR2 SQIVND (reference sequence). Trimming stripped 11 bases from V and 3 bases from J, with 13 bases between. This CDR3 region has 13 residues. CDR3 sequence reads: CAGRRWDTGELFF. CDR3 nucleotides: TGTGCCGGGCGGCGGTGGGACACCGGGGAGCTGTTTTTT.

This clonotype was seen ten or more times. The chain couples TRBV27 to TRBJ2-2; D not resolved. With 6 bases removed from V and 4 bases from J, the gap between germline ends came to 12 bases. CDR1 is MNHEY, CDR2 SMNVEV, per germline (reference sequence). The CDR3 runs 14 residues. The CDR3 DNA sequence: TGTGCCAGCAGCGCCTCCTATGGCACCGGGGAGCTGTTTTTT. Protein: CASSASYGTGELFF.

This clonotype was found many times. V usage is TRBV12-3 or TRBV12-4 and J usage is TRBJ2-7, with D possibly being TRBD1 (6 bases). Trimming shortened V by 7 bases and J by 4 bases, and 14 bases separated the two germline ends. There are 13 residues in the CDR3. The CDR3 is CASTRDIDYEQYF. For the CDR3, the DNA is TGTGCCAGCACCCGGGACATCGATTACGAGCAGTACTTC.

This clonotype was recorded a few times. This rearrangement joins TRBV10-2 to TRBJ2-3; D not certain. Between the trimmed V and J ends, which lost 3 bases and 9 bases, there was a span of 10 bases. This CDR3 is 12 amino acids long. Per the germline V gene, CDR1 is WSHSY and CDR2 is SAAADI. The CDR3 DNA reads as TGCGCCAGCAGTGAAATGGCCTCGACGCAGTATTTT. It is translated as CASSEMASTQYF.

This clonotype came up a few times. The chain has TRBV7-9 and TRBJ2-3; D remains unclear. V gave up 5 bases and J gave up 5 bases, with 8 bases separating them. Germline CDR1 reads SEHNR; CDR2 reads FQNEAQ (reference sequence). There are 12 residues in the CDR3. The CDR3 protein is CASSQSQDTQYF. Written as DNA, the CDR3 is TGTGCCAGCAGCCAATCCCAAGATACGCAGTATTTT.

This clonotype was observed many times. The chain links TRBV7-2 to TRBJ2-7; D is possibly TRBD1 (5 bases). Trimming shortened V by 2 bases and J by 4 bases, and 9 bases separated the two germline ends. This CDR3 is built from 13 residues. Per the germline V gene, CDR1 is SGHTA and CDR2 is FQGNSA. CDR3 in DNA: TGTGCCAGCAGCTTATTAGGGGATTACGAGCAGTACTTC. Translated, it gives CASSLLGDYEQYF.

This clonotype was recorded many times. V gene TRBV11-2 combines with J gene TRBJ1-1; D uncertain. The CDR3 covers 12 residues. V was clipped by 6 bases and J by 8 bases, with 13 bases between them. Germline V lookup: CDR1 SGHAT, CDR2 FQNNGV. The CDR3 bases are TGTGCCAGCAGTTTCTCCCGAGGCGAAGCTTTCTTT. This gives the protein CASSFSRGEAFF.

This clonotype was recorded a few times. The chain recombines TRBV29-1 with TRBJ1-2; D uncertain. V shed 2 bases and J shed 2 bases, with 9 bases lying between them. Germline V gives CDR1 SQVTM, CDR2 ANQGSEA. The CDR3 has 13 residues. CDR3 sequence (DNA): TGCAGCGTTGAACTGGGAGGGAACTATGGCTACACCTTC. As protein: CSVELGGNYGYTF.

The chain links TRBV15 to TRBJ2-5; 8 nucleotides match TRBD2. The CDR3 spans 17 residues. Germline CDR1 is LNHNV and CDR2 is YYDKDF (reference sequence). V was clipped by 0 bases and J by 3 bases; unmatched bases: 9. CDR3 coding DNA: TGTGCCACCAGCAGAGATCTACCGGGAGGGGCTAAAGAGACCCAGTACTTC. Its protein is CATSRDLPGGAKETQYF.

The chain links TRBV7-2 to TRBJ2-1; D possibly uses TRBD1 or TRBD2 (5 bases each). The CDR3 extends over 13 amino acids. V was clipped by 5 bases and J by 6 bases, with 11 bases between them. CDR1 and CDR2 (germline): SGHTA, FQGNSA. The CDR3 region has the DNA TGTGCCAGCAGCGAGGGACCGAGCAATGAGCAGTTCTTC. Translated: CASSEGPSNEQFF.

This clonotype showed up many times. The chain couples TRBV20-1 to TRBJ1-4; possible D gene TRBD1, 6 bases. Trimming cost V 2 bases and J 5 bases, with 18 bases left between them. There are 16 residues in the CDR3. Germline assignment: CDR1 DFQATT and CDR2 SNEGSKA (reference sequence). CDR3 nucleotide sequence: TGCAGTGCTAGACCCACTGACAGGCCGGGAAATGAAAAACTGTTTTTT. It is translated as CSARPTDRPGNEKLFF.

This chain connects TRBV7-2 to TRBJ2-3; the match to TRBD2 covers 8 bases. J was trimmed by 6 bases and V by 1 base; bases with no gene match: 6. Looked up from germline, CDR1 is SGHTA and CDR2 is FQGNSA. The CDR3 contains 15 residues. CDR3 sequence reads: CASSLVISGKDTQYF. The CDR3 nucleotides are TGTGCCAGCAGCTTAGTAATTAGCGGGAAGGATACGCAGTATTTT. Full variable domain (rest looked up from reference TRBV7-2 and TRBJ2-3): GAGVSQSPSNKVTEKGKDVELRCDPISGHTALYWYRQSLGQGLEFLIYFQGNSAPDKSGLPSDRFSAERTGGSVSTLTIQRTQQEDSAVYLCASSLVISGKDTQYFGPGTRLTVL.

The table lists this clonotype with a few counts. The chain couples TRBV20-1 to TRBJ2-3, with 7 positions matching TRBD2. This CDR3 is built from 11 residues. The V and J ends lost 4 bases and 6 bases, in that order; junction bases with no gene match: 1. Germline assignment: CDR1 DFQATT and CDR2 SNEGSKA (reference sequence). CDR3 region: CSAIGRDTQYF. For the CDR3, the DNA is TGCAGTGCTATCGGGAGGGATACGCAGTATTTT.

There are many counts of this clonotype. This rearrangement joins TRBV21-1 to TRBJ2-2; TRBD1, the D gene given by the table, was not confirmed from the DNA. TRBV21-1 is a pseudogene segment. This CDR3 contains 17 residues. For the CDR3, the DNA is TGTGCCAGCAGCAAAAAGGACAGGGTTTGGAACACCGGGGAGCTGTTTTTT. Translated, it gives CASSKKDRVWNTGELFF.

Of note for this clonotype: A much more abundant neighbour one base away suggests this may be a read error. The chain combines TRBV4-1 with TRBJ2-3, with 7 nucleotides matching TRBD1. Germline V gives CDR1 MGHRA, CDR2 YSYEKL. The CDR3 is made up of 17 amino acids. V trimming: 0 bases; J trimming: 11 bases; junction bases outside the gene matches: 17. The CDR3 DNA is TGCGCCAGCAGCCAAGATGTCGGCGTTAGAGGGGGCTTTGTGCAGTATTTT. This translates into CASSQDVGVRGGFVQYF.

This clonotype was observed a handful of times. The J gene is TRBJ2-3, the V gene TRBV6-2 or TRBV6-3, with D tentatively TRBD2 (5 bases). Germline CDR1 MNHEY, CDR2 SVGEGT. The CDR3 sequence is 13 residues long. V was trimmed by 6 bases and J by 0 bases, leaving 7 bases between them. The CDR3 here is CASRLGSTDTQYF. The CDR3 DNA is TGTGCCAGCAGACTAGGAAGCACAGATACGCAGTATTTT.

There are a few counts of this clonotype. The CDR3 spells CAISESELDWVNEQFF. The CDR3 DNA follows: TGTGCCATCAGTGAGTCGGAGCTAGATTGGGTAAATGAGCAGTTCTTC. The chain is built from TRBV10-3 and TRBJ2-1; D call uncertain. Germline lookup yields CDR1 ENHRY and CDR2 SYGVKD. With 0 bases removed from V and 7 bases from J, the gap between germline ends came to 16 bases. The CDR3 length is 16 residues.

This clonotype was seen repeatedly, ten times or more. This chain uses TRBV10-3 with TRBJ1-1, with D tentatively TRBD1 (5 bases). CDR3 length: 13 residues. The germline gives CDR1 ENHRY, CDR2 SYGVKD. V lost 6 bases and J 2 bases, leaving 10 bases between the germline ends. The CDR3 nucleotides read TGTGCCATCAGACAGGCGCAAAACACTGAAGCTTTCTTT. Encoded protein: CAIRQAQNTEAFF.

There are many counts of this clonotype. The chain joins TRBV12-3 or TRBV12-4 to TRBJ2-5; 10 bases fit TRBD2. Trimming at V came to 4 bases and at J to 4 bases, leaving 9 bases not matched to a gene. This CDR3 is 16 amino acids long. The CDR3, as DNA: TGTGCCAGCAGTTCCCAATCGGGACTAGCGTCAGAGACCCAGTACTTC. It is translated as CASSSQSGLASETQYF.

Ten or more counts support this clonotype. V usage is TRBV6-1 and J usage is TRBJ2-2; D is perhaps TRBD1 (5 bases). Germline V CDR1 and CDR2: MNHNS, SASEGT. The CDR3 totals 16 residues. The germline V and J ends were trimmed by 6 bases and 3 bases, with 17 bases remaining between them. For the CDR3, the DNA is TGTGCCAGCAGAGGGGTCAGGGCCGCGGACACCGGGGAGCTGTTTTTT. As protein: CASRGVRAADTGELFF.

The genes are TRBV3-1 and TRBJ1-2; TRBD1 aligns across 7 bases. The germline gives CDR1 LGHDT, CDR2 YNNKEL (reference sequence). CDR3 length: 15 residues. Trimming took 1 base from V and 3 from J; bases not matched to a gene: 5. The CDR3: CASSQGAGGYYGYTF. CDR3 nucleotides: TGTGCCAGCAGCCAAGGGGCAGGGGGATACTATGGCTACACCTTC.

This clonotype was counted only a few times. CDR3 amino acids: CAISEARGEDEQFF. In nucleotides, the CDR3 is TGTGCCATCAGTGAAGCCAGGGGAGAGGATGAGCAGTTCTTC. This rearrangement joins TRBV10-3 to TRBJ2-1; D possibly corresponds to TRBD1 (6 bases). The CDR3 is 14 amino acids. CDR1 is ENHRY and CDR2 is SYGVKD in the germline V gene. V was pared by 3 bases and J by 8 bases, with 14 bases between.

The sample holds many counts of this clonotype. The chain carries TRBV20-1 and TRBJ2-7; a weak D match, TRBD1 (7 bases). Trimming pared 7 bases from V and 6 bases from J, leaving 25 bases between. CDR3 length: 15 amino acids. Germline V gene sequence: CDR1 DFQATT, CDR2 SNEGSKA (reference sequence). CDR3 residues: CSGPAGPGGIAEQYF. CDR3 DNA sequence: TGCAGTGGACCGGCGGGGCCAGGGGGGATTGCCGAGCAGTACTTC.